The rows below give T cell receptor beta chains drawn from one sample of a study of cytomegalovirus exposure and HLA in healthy donors. Using immunoSEQ multiplex PCR, the repertoire was profiled, and TCRdb retains in-frame clones only, with some absent. This table has around 220,000 clones, approximately 80% appearing once. Input material: PBMCs. The receptors shown here come from a woman in her twenties or thirties in good health and CMV-seropositive. Both conserved end residues are part of each CDR3. The D gene is left open where the match is weak. Some rows have no size entry. The others give once, few or many, or a class for an expanded clone.

clone_size | d_call | j_call | v_call | cdr3_aa | cdr3_nt
. | . | TRBJ2-7 | TRBV6-1 | CASSEALGAYEQYF | TGTGCCAGCAGTGAAGCGCTCGGGGCCTACGAGCAGTACTTC
once | . | TRBJ2-7 | TRBV29-1 | CSVSAGEKYEQYF | TGCAGCGTTTCGGCTGGGGAGAAATACGAGCAGTACTTC
. | . | TRBJ2-7 | TRBV5-1 | CASSLGEQGLTYEQYF | TGCGCCAGCAGCTTGGGGGAACAGGGTCTGACCTACGAGCAGTACTTC
few | . | TRBJ1-3 | TRBV23-1 | CASSQSGETGNTIYF | TGCGCCAGCAGTCAATCCGGGGAGACTGGAAACACCATATATTTT
medium-sized | . | TRBJ2-7 | TRBV6-4 | CASRTGYEQYF | TGTGCCAGCAGAACAGGCTACGAGCAGTACTTC
. | . | TRBJ1-2 | TRBV2 | CASSEGRGYYGYTF | TGTGCCAGCAGTGAAGGGAGAGGGTACTATGGCTACACCTTC
. | TRBD1 | TRBJ1-1 | TRBV7-3 | CASSTRTGGEAFF | TGTGCCAGCAGCACCCGGACAGGGGGTGAAGCTTTCTTT
. | . | TRBJ1-4 | TRBV10-3 | CAISSGEKLFF | TGTGCCATCAGTTCAGGTGAAAAACTGTTTTTT
once | TRBD2 | TRBJ2-7 | TRBV4-3 | CASSQVWTSGNYEQYF | TGCGCCAGCAGCCAAGTCTGGACTAGCGGGAACTACGAGCAGTACTTC
. | TRBD2 | TRBJ2-2 | TRBV27 | CASSVAGGPGTGELFF | TGTGCCAGCAGTGTAGCGGGAGGGCCAGGCACCGGGGAGCTGTTTTTT
once | . | TRBJ2-3 | TRBV11-3 | CASGTGGSDTQYF | TGTGCCAGCGGGACCGGGGGTTCAGATACGCAGTATTTT
. | TRBD1 | TRBJ2-7 | TRBV6-1 | CASSDRDRVSDEQYF | TGTGCCAGCAGTGACCGGGACAGGGTATCCGACGAGCAGTACTTC
. | TRBD2 | TRBJ2-3 | TRBV5-1 | CASSPSGTTDTQYF | TGCGCCAGCAGTCCAAGCGGGACGACAGATACGCAGTATTTT
. | TRBD1 | TRBJ2-7 | TRBV6-5 | CASSRTGQGNEQYF | TGTGCCAGCAGTCGAACGGGACAGGGCAACGAGCAGTACTTC
. | TRBD1 | TRBJ1-2 | TRBV15 | CATRGTGGEGYGYTF | TGTGCCACCAGAGGGACAGGGGGGGAGGGCTATGGCTACACCTTC
. | . | TRBJ1-1 | TRBV27 | CASSLTLAGGAEAFF | TGTGCCAGCAGTCTCACCCTGGCGGGGGGTGCTGAAGCTTTCTTT
. | . | TRBJ1-3 | TRBV30 | CAWRDANSGNTIYF | TGTGCCTGGAGGGACGCCAACTCTGGAAACACCATATATTTT
. | TRBD2 | TRBJ2-1 | TRBV9 | CASSVDVTSGYNEQFF | TGTGCCAGCAGCGTAGACGTAACTAGCGGGTACAATGAGCAGTTCTTC
. | TRBD1 | TRBJ1-2 | TRBV29-1 | CSADYTGTGGGGYTF | TGCAGCGCCGACTATACCGGGACAGGGGGCGGTGGCTACACCTTC
. | . | TRBJ2-7 | TRBV18 | CASSPPSGQNYEQYF | TGTGCCAGCTCACCACCGTCAGGACAAAACTACGAGCAGTACTTC
. | TRBD1 | TRBJ1-4 | TRBV4-3 | CASSQEKGTGAEKLFF | TGCGCCAGCAGCCAAGAGAAAGGGACAGGGGCCGAAAAACTGTTTTTT
. | . | TRBJ2-7 | TRBV11-3 | CASSLRTPYSYEQYF | TGTGCCAGCAGCTTAAGGACTCCGTACTCCTACGAGCAGTACTTC
. | TRBD2 | TRBJ2-7 | TRBV9 | CASSALAGVGEQYF | TGTGCCAGCAGCGCTTTAGCGGGAGTGGGCGAGCAGTACTTC
once | TRBD2 | TRBJ2-7 | TRBV6-5 | CASNGLAGAEQYF | TGTGCCAGCAACGGACTAGCGGGAGCCGAGCAGTACTTC